This T cell receptor beta chain was sequenced for a study of siplizumab effects on memory and regulatory T cells. General study results and limits: Naive T cells seemed more diverse than memory cells; they also seemed major alloresponse contributors. A small minority of alloreactive clones were mapped to unstimulated subsets.

With regard to this clone: Its target is not known.

This CDR3 is 14 amino acids long. Germline CDR1 reads ENHRY; CDR2 reads SYGVKD. V lost 6 bases, J lost 4 bases, and 3 bases stayed unmatched. The protocol was immunoSEQ multiplex PCR, while the TCRdb copy is restricted to in-frame clones and leaves out a portion. The sample comprises roughly 56,000 clones, approximately 95% of which are singletons, and roughly two fifths rests with the top ten. The receptor was derived from a human donor in good health. The specimen sequenced was CD8+ T cells sorted from blood. The chain has TRBV10-3 and TRBJ1-5, with TRBD1 matching 10 bases. DNA of the CDR3: TGTGCCATCAGGGGGACAGGGGCGAATCAGCCCCAGCATTTT. As protein: CAIRGTGANQPQHF.